This entry features one T cell receptor (beta chain) sequence. One base away lies a much larger clone, so this may be a sequencing read error. The CDR3 runs 14 residues. The germline CDR1 and CDR2 sequences are SGHTA and FQGNSA. The record originates from a study of T cells in Graves' hyperthyroidism and ophthalmopathy. Turning to the study itself: Peripheral blood was secured at the point of initial diagnosis, before any treatment.

Patients counted as stable if ophthalmopathy did not develop within 18 months. Researchers took RNA transcripts and amplified the TCR beta CDR3 regions from them. The TCR CDR3 first-round RT-PCR relied on the HTBI primer set. TCRdb re-called the multiplex PCR reads through MiXCR, storing one row per CDR3 protein. Among approximately 530,000 distinct CDR3 sequences, 16% were seen once, and the ten largest hold more than 15%. This TCR derives from a woman younger than 30 with Graves' hyperthyroidism. The source material was blood. The rearrangement uses TRBV7-2 and TRBJ2-5, with D possibly TRBD1 on 6 matching bases. Here the CDR3 reads CAGSLGGHKETQYF. DNA for the CDR3: TGTGCCGGCAGCTTAGGGGGACATAAAGAGACCCAGTACTTC.